What follows is one T cell receptor beta chain and its context. MiXCR, applied by TCRdb to the RT-PCR reads, yields one record per CDR3 protein. The data hold tens of thousands of distinct CDR3 sequences, with less than 45% observed a single time. This CDR3 is 17 amino acids long. V lost 0 bases to trimming and J lost 4 bases; unmatched junction nucleotides: 11. Germline V gene sequence: CDR1 LGHDT, CDR2 YNNKEL (reference sequence). The record originates from a study of patients and donors after allogeneic stem cell transplantation. This TCR was sampled from a human donor who was either an allogeneic HSCT recipient or a stem cell or donor lymphocyte infusion donor (not recorded which). It is not recorded whose cells these are; they may come from a transplant donor. The sample consisted of blood, either unsorted or a sorted T cell fraction (not recorded which). The chain carries TRBV3-1 and TRBJ1-2; 7 bases line up with TRBD1. For the CDR3, the DNA is TGTGCCAGCAGCCAAGATCCGTTTACAGGGGATTCCTATGGCTACACCTTC. It codes for CASSQDPFTGDSYGYTF.